This entry describes one T cell receptor (beta chain). This sample is drawn from a study of blood T cell repertoires in COVID-19. Background on the study: Whether acute or convalescent, the COVID-19 samples came from the United States, Italy and Spain. In each case, the material was cDNA or gDNA derived from T cells, B-cell-depleted T cells, or PBMCs.

Original analysis: Scientists estimated how many nucleated cells there were by amplifying reference gene primers. Libraries were prepared by immunoSEQ multiplex PCR; TCRdb keeps only in-frame clonotypes and omits some of them. The DNA gave D and trimming, while V, J and clone size come from that table. This sample has under 30,000 clones, with 94% found just once. The V end lost 0 bases, the J end lost 9 bases, and 8 bases lay between the germline ends. This CDR3 region has 12 residues. CDR1 is SGHDN, CDR2 FVKESK, per germline. This clonotype originated in a woman between 50 and 59 years old with active COVID-19. V and J are TRBV14 and TRBJ1-2; TRBD1 is a possible D gene (5 bases). The sequencing input was peripheral blood. The CDR3 nucleotides read TGTGCCAGCAGCCAAGACAGGGCAAGCTACACCTTC. It encodes CASSQDRASYTF.